This TCR beta chain was profiled in a study of blood T cell repertoires in COVID-19 (dated by TCRdb to about 2020). A note on the overall study: Recovered participants in ImmuneRACE Cohort 3 were defined by two consecutive negative NP/OP PCR tests, clearance by a healthcare professional, or resolution of symptoms. The repertoires were released in a freely available public database intended as a resource for research on the immune response to SARS-CoV-2. Nearly every sample came with metadata listing a de-identified subject ID, COVID-19 status, age in years and sex. Samples came from the ongoing ImmuneRACE study (first 160 participants) plus 1,254 subjects from 6 global collaborators. The prospective study material was composed of cDNA or gDNA derived from T cells, B-cell-depleted T cells, or PBMCs. The dataset comprised deeply sampled blood TCRbeta repertoires from subjects exposed to, actively infected with, or recovered from COVID-19. Where HLA class I and class II types were available, the types were taken from metadata supplied by the sample provider, not from assay-based typing. The collaborator samples originated in the United States, Italy and Spain and spanned the acute and convalescent phases of COVID-19. General findings and caveats noted by the study authors: Clinical and demographic metadata were provided uncurated, with the amount varying by source and participant.

In the prospective study, participants were about 18 to 95 years old, resided in 20 to 30 geographic areas of the United States, and were enrolled through a virtual design. To assign participants to cohorts, the prospective study relied on clinical history that participants themselves reported in a screening survey and a study questionnaire. In the prospective study, mobile phlebotomists collected whole blood, serum and a nasopharyngeal or oropharyngeal swab from each participant. Additional blood draws and questionnaires over an approximately two-month period could optionally be provided by prospective study participants. Prospective study blood samples were shipped either frozen or at room temperature before DNA extraction. TCRbeta CDR3 regions were amplified from genomic DNA using the immunoSEQ Assay, a bias-controlled multiplex PCR. The study's processing was this. Nucleated cell counts per sample were estimated from amplification of reference gene primers within the assay. To quantify the absolute abundance of each unique TCRbeta CDR3 rearrangement, sequence reads were collapsed and filtered. For each sample, productive Simpson clonality was calculated by taking the square root of Simpson's diversity index across productive rearrangements. TCRdb stores this immuneACCESS table with in-frame sequences only. Part of the clones is absent; in the studies checked, under half of the shortfall reflects unresolved V genes, and no reason is known for the rest. For V, J and clone size, that table is used; D and trimming come from the DNA. This sample holds roughly 160,000 clones; around three quarters were observed only once. The ten largest account for around a fifth of the sample.

The CDR3 starts with the cysteine, ends with the phenylalanine, and has 15 residues. Only the CDR3 part of the read is kept: 45 bases, read in frame from the first base. V lost 1 base and J lost 6 bases, and the count of bases not matched to a germline gene is 4. The germline V gene sets CDR1 to MDHEN and CDR2 to SYDVKM. In its sample, this clone was seen once. Its antigen remains unidentified. Base qualities are not provided; no much larger clone lies one nucleotide away. This receptor was identified in an older woman in a cohort exposed to, infected with or recovered from COVID-19 (not recorded which). This sequence uses TRBV28 and TRBJ2-1; TRBD1 fits 9 bases in the junction. The sample was PBMCs or T cells enriched from blood (not recorded which). The CDR3 is CASSLSGQGPNEQFF. Read as DNA, the sequence is TGTGCCAGCAGTTTATCGGGACAGGGCCCCAATGAGCAGTTCTTC.